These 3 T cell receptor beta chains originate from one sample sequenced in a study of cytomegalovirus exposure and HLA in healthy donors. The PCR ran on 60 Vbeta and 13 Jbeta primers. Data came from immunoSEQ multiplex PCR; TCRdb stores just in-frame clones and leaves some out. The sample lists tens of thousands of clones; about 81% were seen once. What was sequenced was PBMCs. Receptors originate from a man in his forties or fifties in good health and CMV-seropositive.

As DNA, the CDR3 is TGTGCCAGCAGCCAGACAGGGATTGAGCAGTTCTTC. Protein: CASSQTGIEQFF. The chain combines TRBV7-3 with TRBJ2-1, with 7 positions matching TRBD1. The germline V gene has CDR1 SGHTA and CDR2 FQGTGA. The CDR3 sequence is 12 residues long. V was pared by 5 bases and J by 9 bases, with 4 bases of the junction left unmatched.

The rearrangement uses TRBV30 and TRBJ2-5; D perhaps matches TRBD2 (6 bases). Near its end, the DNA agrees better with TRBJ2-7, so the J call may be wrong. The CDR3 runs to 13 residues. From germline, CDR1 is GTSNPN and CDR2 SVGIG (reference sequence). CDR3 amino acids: CAWVGGARHEQYF. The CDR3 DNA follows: TGTGCCTGGGTCGGCGGGGCCCGACACGAGCAGTACTTC.

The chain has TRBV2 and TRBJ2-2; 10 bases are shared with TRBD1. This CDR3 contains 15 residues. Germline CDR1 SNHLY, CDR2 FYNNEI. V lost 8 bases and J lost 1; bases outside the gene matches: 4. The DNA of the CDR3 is TGTGCCAGCGGGGGACAGGGGCTGAACACCGGGGAGCTGTTTTTT. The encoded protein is CASGGQGLNTGELFF.